This TCR beta chain was observed in a study of blood T cell repertoires in COVID-19. Across the whole study: Both acute and convalescent COVID-19 samples were obtained from the United States, Italy and Spain.

This table comes from immunoSEQ multiplex PCR, and its TCRdb copy is limited to in-frame clones, with some not included. The sample holds about 280,000 clones, roughly 85% seen once. The length of the CDR3 is 13 residues. The V end was cut by 1 base, the J end by 4 bases, with 8 bases between. CDR1 is SGHVS and CDR2 is FQNEAQ in the germline V gene. Source material: PBMCs or T cells enriched from blood (not recorded which). This chain joins TRBV7-8 and TRBJ2-7; D is unclear. This clonotype originated in a man aged 35-49 years who had been exposed to COVID-19. CDR3 residues: CASSLDQQYEQYF. CDR3 nucleotide sequence: TGTGCCAGCAGCTTAGACCAACAGTACGAGCAGTACTTC.